Listed here are 10 T cell receptor beta chains from one sample, sequenced in a study of T cell repertoires in cytomegalovirus infection. TCRdb processed the reads anew with MiXCR; each CDR3 protein has one entry. The table has roughly 170,000 distinct CDR3 sequences, roughly 22% seen once; the top ten hold roughly 25%. These receptors have no known antigen. Sequenced here: CD8+ T cells from cultured PBMCs, sampled from culture after CMV antigen stimulation. These receptors were obtained from a human donor in good health (CMV status not recorded). Some clones in this sample may be carry-over from other donors' samples.

The chain is built from TRBV12-3 or TRBV12-4 and TRBJ1-1, with D perhaps matching TRBD1 (5 bases). The CDR3 consists of 13 residues. Trimming cost V 5 bases and J 3 bases, with 10 bases left between them. The CDR3 spells CASSGRTYTEAFF. The CDR3 DNA reads TGTGCCAGCAGTGGTAGGACATACACTGAAGCTTTCTTT.

This chain connects TRBV12-3 or TRBV12-4 to TRBJ2-2; TRBD2 might be the D (5 bases). This CDR3 contains 16 residues. V lost 5 bases, J lost 4 bases, and 17 bases lay in between. DNA for the CDR3: TGTGCCAGCAGTCCCCCCGGGCGGGCCCCCACCGGGGAGCTGTTTTTT. This encodes CASSPPGRAPTGELFF.

V is TRBV27 and J is TRBJ2-1, with TRBD2 identical over 9 bases. Germline V CDR1 and CDR2: MNHEY, SMNVEV (reference sequence). Trimming took 9 bases from V and 4 from J; bases not matched to a gene: 7. The CDR3 runs to 14 residues. CDR3 nucleotide sequence: TGTGCCAGTGGGCGGGGGGGCACGTACAATGAGCAGTTCTTC. Protein sequence: CASGRGGTYNEQFF.

The CDR3 DNA reads as TGTGCCAGCAGTTTTTATCCCGCTTTCAGGGAGGGAATTAATGAAAAACTGTTTTTT. Translated: CASSFYPAFREGINEKLFF. The chain uses TRBV27 and TRBJ1-4, with a weak D call TRBD1 (5 bases). The germline gives CDR1 MNHEY, CDR2 SMNVEV (reference sequence). Trimming left V 3 bases short and J 4 bases short, with 24 bases between. The CDR3 loop spans 19 amino acids.

The rearrangement joins TRBV6-5 to TRBJ2-7; D is undetermined. The V end was cut by 2 bases, the J end by 4 bases, with 12 bases between. Germline loops: CDR1 MNHEY, CDR2 SVGAGI. This CDR3 comprises 14 residues. The CDR3 is CASSYVGRTYEQYF. The CDR3 DNA sequence: TGTGCCAGCAGTTACGTAGGCCGGACGTACGAGCAGTACTTC.

This clonotype was recorded a few times. This chain uses TRBV7-6 with TRBJ2-3; 7 positions agree with TRBD2. The V segment lost 3 bases and the J segment 4 bases; nucleotides outside the gene matches: 4. Germline values: CDR1 SGHVS, CDR2 FNYEAQ. The CDR3 extends over 14 amino acids. The CDR3: CASSLGGIPDTQYF. CDR3 bases: TGTGCCAGCAGCTTGGGAGGGATTCCAGATACGCAGTATTTT.

The chain combines TRBV7-9 with TRBJ2-1; D is perhaps TRBD1 (8 bases). Germline CDR1 reads SEHNR; CDR2 reads FQNEAQ (reference sequence). V shed 7 bases and J shed 5 bases, with 15 bases lying between them. The CDR3 spans 14 residues. CDR3 sequence: CASKITGGDNEQFF. Here the CDR3 DNA reads TGTGCCAGCAAGATTACAGGGGGGGACAATGAGCAGTTCTTC.

The chain combines TRBV2 with TRBJ2-1; possible D gene TRBD1, 5 bases. Germline CDR1 is SNHLY and CDR2 is FYNNEI. This CDR3 is 16 amino acids long. V lost 0 bases, J lost 4 bases, and 13 bases lay in between. The CDR3 is CASSEAQDSDYNEQFF. DNA for the CDR3: TGTGCCAGCAGTGAAGCACAGGATTCAGATTACAATGAGCAGTTCTTC.

This clonotype has only a few counts. The rearrangement uses TRBV19 and TRBJ1-1; D not resolved. The CDR3 runs 15 residues. The germline V gene has CDR1 LNHDA and CDR2 SQIVND (reference sequence). Trimming took 5 bases from V and 4 from J, leaving 17 bases between them. Here the CDR3 DNA reads TGTGCCAGTAGTCCATGGGCTGGGATGGGCACTGAAGCTTTCTTT. As protein: CASSPWAGMGTEAFF.

This chain links TRBV6-6 with TRBJ1-1; D is possibly TRBD1 (5 bases). The germline CDR1 and CDR2 sequences are MNHNY and SVGAGI (reference sequence). Trimming pared 1 base from V and 3 bases from J, leaving 12 bases between. The CDR3 covers 15 residues. CDR3 region: CASSYYPGGYTEAFF. CDR3 DNA: TGTGCCAGCAGTTACTACCCCGGGGGGTACACTGAAGCTTTCTTT.